What follows is one TCR beta chain and its context. What it binds is not known. Extracted from the samples, RNA was reverse transcribed into cDNA to serve as the sequencing template. Assay used: immunoSEQ multiplex PCR; TCRdb lists only in-frame clones, some missing. Of a few hundred thousand clones listed, around three fifths are singletons. Indicated treatment: oral pan-JAK inhibitor, 5-10 mg twice daily. PBMCs served as the source from which CD4+ and CD8+ T cells were sorted. The CDR3 extends over 15 amino acids. The V and J ends lost 1 base and 5 bases respectively, with 14 bases between them. Germline loops: CDR1 SGHTA, CDR2 FQGNSA. This record comes from a study of CD8+ T cells in alopecia areata. Findings and limits, study-wide: Many expanded lesional clones remained in scalp and blood on tofacitinib. More clonal than normal scalp was lesional scalp, particularly alopecia totalis/universalis.

The source was CD4+ T cells sorted from blood, collected at week 4, from a patient treated with tofacitinib. This TCR was sampled from a human donor with alopecia areata. V and J are TRBV7-2 and TRBJ2-5, with a weak D call TRBD2 (6 bases). Here the CDR3 DNA reads TGTGCCAGCAGCTTAGGTCCCGGGGGTTGGGAGACCCAGTACTTC. It yields the protein CASSLGPGGWETQYF.